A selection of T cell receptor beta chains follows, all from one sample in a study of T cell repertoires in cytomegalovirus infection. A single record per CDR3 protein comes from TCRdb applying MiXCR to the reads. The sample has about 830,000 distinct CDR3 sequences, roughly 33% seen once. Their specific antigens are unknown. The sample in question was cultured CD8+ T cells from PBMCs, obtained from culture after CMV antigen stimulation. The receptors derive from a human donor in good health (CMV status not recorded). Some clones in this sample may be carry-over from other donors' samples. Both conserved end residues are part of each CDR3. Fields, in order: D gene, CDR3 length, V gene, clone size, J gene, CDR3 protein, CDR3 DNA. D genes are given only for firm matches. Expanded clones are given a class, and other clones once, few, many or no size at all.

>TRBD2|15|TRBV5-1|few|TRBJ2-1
CASSLVSGGAHEQFF
TGCGCCAGCAGCTTGGTTAGCGGGGGGGCCCATGAGCAGTTCTTC
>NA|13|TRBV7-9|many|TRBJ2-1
CASSLVLQIEQFF
TGTGCCAGCAGCTTAGTCCTACAAATTGAGCAGTTCTTC
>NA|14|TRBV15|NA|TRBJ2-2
CATSPGGAGGELFF
TGTGCCACCAGCCCTGGGGGGGCGGGCGGGGAGCTGTTTTTT
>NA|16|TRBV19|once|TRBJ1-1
CASRTEMRQLNTEAFF
TGTGCCAGTAGAACCGAAATGCGACAGCTCAACACTGAAGCTTTCTTT
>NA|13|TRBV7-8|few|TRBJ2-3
CASSAHRVDTQYF
TGTGCCAGCAGCGCCCACAGGGTCGATACGCAGTATTTT
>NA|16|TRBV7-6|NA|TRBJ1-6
CASSLNEGGGNSPLHF
TGTGCCAGCAGCTTAAACGAGGGGGGAGGCAATTCACCCCTCCACTTT
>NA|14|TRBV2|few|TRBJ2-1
CASSRDHSYNEQFF
TGTGCCAGCAGTCGGGATCACTCCTACAATGAGCAGTTCTTC
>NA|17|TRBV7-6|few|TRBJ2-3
CASSSTGAAGGGDTQYF
TGTGCCAGCAGCTCGACAGGGGCAGCGGGGGGTGGGGATACGCAGTATTTT
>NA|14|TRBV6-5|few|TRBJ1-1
CATTEAPGGTEAFF
TGTGCCACCACGGAAGCGCCTGGGGGCACTGAAGCTTTCTTT
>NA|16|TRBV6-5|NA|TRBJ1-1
CANSSGITNRGTEAFF
TGTGCCAACAGCTCCGGAATTACGAATAGGGGCACTGAAGCTTTCTTT
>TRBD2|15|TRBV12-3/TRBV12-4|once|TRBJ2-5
CASSISGGAMETQYF
TGTGCCAGCAGCATCAGCGGGGGGGCCATGGAGACCCAGTACTTC
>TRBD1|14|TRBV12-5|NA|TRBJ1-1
CASGATGGRTEAFF
TGTGCTAGTGGTGCTACAGGGGGCAGGACTGAAGCTTTCTTT
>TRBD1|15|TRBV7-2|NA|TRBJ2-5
CASSLDREEQETQYF
TGTGCCAGCAGCCTGGACAGGGAGGAACAAGAGACCCAGTACTTC
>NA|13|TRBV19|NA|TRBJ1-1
CASSTRLNTEAFF
TGTGCCAGTAGTACGCGACTGAACACTGAAGCTTTCTTT
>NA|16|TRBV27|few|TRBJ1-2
CASSPATPDSNYGYTF
TGTGCCAGCAGTCCTGCGACACCGGACTCTAACTACGGCTACACCTTC
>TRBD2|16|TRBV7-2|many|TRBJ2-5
CASSETSGGAGETQYF
TGTGCCAGCAGCGAGACTAGCGGGGGGGCCGGGGAGACCCAGTACTTC
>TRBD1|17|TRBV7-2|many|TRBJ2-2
CASSLDRQGTNTGELFF
TGTGCCAGCAGCTTAGACCGACAGGGGACGAACACCGGGGAGCTGTTTTTT
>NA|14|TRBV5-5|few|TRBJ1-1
CASSHWDGATEAFF
TGTGCCAGCAGCCACTGGGACGGCGCCACTGAAGCTTTCTTT
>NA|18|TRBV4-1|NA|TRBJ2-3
CASSQVEIPGLSTDTQYF
TGCGCCAGCAGCCAAGTTGAAATCCCCGGACTGAGCACAGATACGCAGTATTTT
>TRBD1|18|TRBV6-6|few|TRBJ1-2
CASSEVLRGSFYNYGYTF
TGTGCCAGCAGTGAGGTACTCAGGGGGAGTTTTTACAACTATGGCTACACCTTC
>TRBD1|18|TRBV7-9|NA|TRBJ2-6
CASSAPGQERSGANVLTF
TGTGCCAGCAGCGCCCCGGGACAGGAGCGCTCTGGGGCCAACGTCCTGACTTTC
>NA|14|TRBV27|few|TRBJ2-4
CASSRRDHANIQYF
TGTGCCAGCAGTCGCCGGGACCACGCGAACATTCAGTACTTC
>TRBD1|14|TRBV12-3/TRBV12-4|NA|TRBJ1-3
CASSPGQGRDTIYF
TGTGCCAGCAGCCCCGGACAGGGGAGAGACACCATATATTTT
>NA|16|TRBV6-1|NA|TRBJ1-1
CANSLYVGHLNTEAFF
TGTGCCAACAGTCTTTACGTAGGACACCTGAACACTGAAGCTTTCTTT
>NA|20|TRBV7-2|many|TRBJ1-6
CASSTRNSDRRRSYNSPLHF
TGTGCCAGCAGCACACGTAATTCGGACCGTAGAAGATCCTATAATTCACCCCTCCACTTT
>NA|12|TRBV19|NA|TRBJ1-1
CASRTGRSEAFF
TGTGCCAGTAGGACTGGACGGAGCGAAGCTTTCTTT
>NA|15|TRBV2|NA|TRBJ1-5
CASSGGEGSNQPQHF
TGTGCCAGCAGCGGGGGCGAGGGAAGCAATCAGCCCCAGCATTTT
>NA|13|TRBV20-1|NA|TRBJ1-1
CSARAELYLEAFF
TGCAGTGCTAGAGCTGAGTTGTACCTTGAAGCTTTCTTT
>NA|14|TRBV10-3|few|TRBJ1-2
CAISESGGDYGYTF
TGTGCCATCAGTGAGTCGGGGGGCGACTATGGCTACACCTTC
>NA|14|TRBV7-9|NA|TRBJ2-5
CASSLKQGGETQYF
TGTGCCAGTAGCTTAAAACAGGGGGGGGAGACCCAGTACTTC
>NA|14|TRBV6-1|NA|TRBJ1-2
CASRVKDANYGYTF
TGTGCCAGCAGAGTAAAGGACGCTAACTATGGCTACACCTTC
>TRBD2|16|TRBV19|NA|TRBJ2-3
CASSPGTSFVTDTQYF
TGTGCCAGTAGTCCCGGGACTAGTTTTGTCACAGATACGCAGTATTTT
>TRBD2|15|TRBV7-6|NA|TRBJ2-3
CASSGEGYGTDTQYF
TGTGCCAGCAGCGGGGAGGGGTATGGGACAGATACGCAGTATTTT
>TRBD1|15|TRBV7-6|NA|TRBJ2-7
CASSLEQGVTYEQYF
TGTGCCAGCAGCTTAGAACAGGGGGTAACCTACGAGCAGTACTTC
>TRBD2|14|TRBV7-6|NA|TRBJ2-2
CASSDPGGPRELFF
TGTGCCAGCAGCGATCCGGGAGGACCTAGGGAGCTGTTTTTT
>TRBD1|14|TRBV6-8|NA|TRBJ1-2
CASSYLGQRAGYTF
TGTGCCAGCAGTTATTTGGGACAGCGGGCGGGCTACACCTTC
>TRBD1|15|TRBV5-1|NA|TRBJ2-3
CASILTGGPTDTQYF
TGCGCCAGCATTCTCACAGGGGGCCCGACAGATACGCAGTATTTT
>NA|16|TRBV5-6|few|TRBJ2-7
CASSLAGYREGYEQYF
TGTGCCAGCAGCTTGGCGGGTTACAGGGAGGGTTACGAGCAGTACTTC
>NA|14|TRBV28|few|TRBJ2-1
CASSLFNPVNEQFF
TGTGCCAGCAGTCTTTTCAACCCGGTCAATGAGCAGTTCTTC
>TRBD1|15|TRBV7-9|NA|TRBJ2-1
CASSWDRVPYNEQFF
TGTGCCAGCAGCTGGGACAGGGTCCCCTACAATGAGCAGTTCTTC
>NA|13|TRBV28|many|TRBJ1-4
CASIQGRVGKLFF
TGTGCCAGCATTCAGGGTAGGGTCGGAAAACTGTTTTTT
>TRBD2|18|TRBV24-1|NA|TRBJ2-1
CATSDFPPRGDSYNEQFF
TGTGCCACCAGTGATTTCCCCCCACGGGGGGATTCTTACAATGAGCAGTTCTTC
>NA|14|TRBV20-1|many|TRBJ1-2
CSARGFRRPYGYTF
TGCAGTGCTAGAGGGTTCAGGCGACCCTATGGCTACACCTTC
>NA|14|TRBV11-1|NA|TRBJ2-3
CAVRQGGLEDTQYF
TGTGCCGTAAGACAGGGAGGTTTAGAAGATACGCAGTATTTT